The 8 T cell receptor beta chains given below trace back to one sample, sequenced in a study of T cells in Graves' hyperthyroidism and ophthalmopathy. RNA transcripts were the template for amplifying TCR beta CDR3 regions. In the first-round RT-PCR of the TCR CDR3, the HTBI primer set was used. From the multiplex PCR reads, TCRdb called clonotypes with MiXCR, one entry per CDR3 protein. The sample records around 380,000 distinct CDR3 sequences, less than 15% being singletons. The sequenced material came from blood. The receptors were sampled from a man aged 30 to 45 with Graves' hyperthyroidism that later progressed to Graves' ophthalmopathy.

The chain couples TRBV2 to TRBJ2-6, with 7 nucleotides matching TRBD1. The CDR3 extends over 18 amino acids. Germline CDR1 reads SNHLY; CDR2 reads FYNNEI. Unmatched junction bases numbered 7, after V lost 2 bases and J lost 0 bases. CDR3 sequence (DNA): TGTGCCAGCAGTGAACTGGGGACAGAAGTCTCTGGGGCCAACGTCCTGACTTTC. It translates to CASSELGTEVSGANVLTF.

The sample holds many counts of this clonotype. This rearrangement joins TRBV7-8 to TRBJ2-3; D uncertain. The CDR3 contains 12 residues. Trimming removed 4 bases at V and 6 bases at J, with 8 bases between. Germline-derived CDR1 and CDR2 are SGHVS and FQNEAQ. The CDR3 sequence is CASSSELDTQYF. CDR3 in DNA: TGTGCCAGCAGCTCTGAGTTGGATACGCAGTATTTT.

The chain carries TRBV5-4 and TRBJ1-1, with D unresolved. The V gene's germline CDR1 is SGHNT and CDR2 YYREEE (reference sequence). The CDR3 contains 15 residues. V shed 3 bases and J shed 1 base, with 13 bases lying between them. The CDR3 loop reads CASSSGKGGNTEAFF. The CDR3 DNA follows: TGTGCCAGCAGCTCTGGAAAGGGTGGGAACACTGAAGCTTTCTTT.

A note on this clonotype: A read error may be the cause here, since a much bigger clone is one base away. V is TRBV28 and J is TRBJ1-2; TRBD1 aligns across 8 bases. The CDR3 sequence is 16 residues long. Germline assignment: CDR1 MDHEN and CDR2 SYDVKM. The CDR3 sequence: CVSSLGRDRIYYGYTF. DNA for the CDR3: TGTGTCAGCAGCTTAGGGAGGGACAGGATCTACTATGGCTACACCTTC.

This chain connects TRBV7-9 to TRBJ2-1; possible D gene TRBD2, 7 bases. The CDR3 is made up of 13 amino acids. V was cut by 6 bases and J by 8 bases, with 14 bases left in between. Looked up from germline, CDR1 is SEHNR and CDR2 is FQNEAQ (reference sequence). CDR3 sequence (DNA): TGTGCCAGCAGAAAGGGGGGGGTTGATGAGCAGTTCTTC. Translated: CASRKGGVDEQFF.

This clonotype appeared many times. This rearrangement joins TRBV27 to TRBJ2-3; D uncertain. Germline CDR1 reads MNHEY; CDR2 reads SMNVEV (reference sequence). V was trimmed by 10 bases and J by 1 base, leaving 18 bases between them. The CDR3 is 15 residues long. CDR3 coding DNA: TGTGCCACACACCCCGTGAGTCCTGGCACAGATACGCAGTATTTT. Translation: CATHPVSPGTDTQYF.

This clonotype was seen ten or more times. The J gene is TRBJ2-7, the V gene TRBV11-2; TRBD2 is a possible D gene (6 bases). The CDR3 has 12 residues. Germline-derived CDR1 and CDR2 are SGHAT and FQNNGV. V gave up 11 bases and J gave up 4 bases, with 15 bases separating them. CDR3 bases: TGTGCCTGTCCGGGACTGAATTACGAGCAGTACTTC. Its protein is CACPGLNYEQYF.

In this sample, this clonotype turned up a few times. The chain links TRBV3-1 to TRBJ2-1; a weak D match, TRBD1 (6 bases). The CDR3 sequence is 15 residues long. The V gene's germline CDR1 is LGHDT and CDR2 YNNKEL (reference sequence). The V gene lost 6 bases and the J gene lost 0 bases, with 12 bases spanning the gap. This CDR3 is CASRVDRSSYNEQFF. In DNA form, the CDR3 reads TGTGCCAGCAGGGTAGACAGGAGCTCCTACAATGAGCAGTTCTTC.